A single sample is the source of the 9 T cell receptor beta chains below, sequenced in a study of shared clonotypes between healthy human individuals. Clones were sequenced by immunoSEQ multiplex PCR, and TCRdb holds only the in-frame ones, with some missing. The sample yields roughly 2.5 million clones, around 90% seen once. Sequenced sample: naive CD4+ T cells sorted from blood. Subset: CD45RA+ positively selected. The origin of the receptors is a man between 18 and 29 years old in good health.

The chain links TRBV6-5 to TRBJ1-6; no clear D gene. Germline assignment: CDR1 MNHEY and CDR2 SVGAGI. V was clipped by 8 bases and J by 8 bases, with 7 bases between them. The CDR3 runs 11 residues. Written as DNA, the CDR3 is TGTGCCAGCGGGAATGATTCACCCCTCCACTTT. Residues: CASGNDSPLHF.

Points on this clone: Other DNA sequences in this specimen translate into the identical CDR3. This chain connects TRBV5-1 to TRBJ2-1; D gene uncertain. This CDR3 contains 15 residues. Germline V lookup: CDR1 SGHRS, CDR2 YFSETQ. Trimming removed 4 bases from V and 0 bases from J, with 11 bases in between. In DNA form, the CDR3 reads TGCGCCAGCAGCCCGACTGGAGACTCCTACAATGAGCAGTTCTTC. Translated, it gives CASSPTGDSYNEQFF.

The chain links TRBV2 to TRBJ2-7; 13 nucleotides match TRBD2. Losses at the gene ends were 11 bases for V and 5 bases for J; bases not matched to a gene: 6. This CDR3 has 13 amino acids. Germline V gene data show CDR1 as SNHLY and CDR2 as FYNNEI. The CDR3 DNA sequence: TGTGCCGGTGGGACTAGCGGGATCCACGAGCAGTACTTC. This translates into CAGGTSGIHEQYF.

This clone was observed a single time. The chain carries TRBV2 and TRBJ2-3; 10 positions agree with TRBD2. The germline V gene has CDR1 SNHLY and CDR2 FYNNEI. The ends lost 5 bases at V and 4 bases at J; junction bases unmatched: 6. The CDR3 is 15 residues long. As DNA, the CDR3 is TGTGCCAGCAGTCCTCTAGCGGGGGCTTCAGATACGCAGTATTTT. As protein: CASSPLAGASDTQYF.

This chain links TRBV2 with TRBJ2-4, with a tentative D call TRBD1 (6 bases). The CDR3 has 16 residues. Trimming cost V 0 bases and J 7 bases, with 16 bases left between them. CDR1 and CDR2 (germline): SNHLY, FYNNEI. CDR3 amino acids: CASSEAPGTKGNIQYF. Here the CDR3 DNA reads TGTGCCAGCAGTGAAGCGCCCGGGACAAAAGGGAACATTCAGTACTTC. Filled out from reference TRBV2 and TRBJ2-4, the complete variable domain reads EPEVTQTPSHQVTQMGQEVILRCVPISNHLYFYWYRQILGQKVEFLVSFYNNEISEKSEIFDDQFSVERPDGSNFTLKIRSTKLEDSAMYFCASSEAPGTKGNIQYFGAGTRLSVL.

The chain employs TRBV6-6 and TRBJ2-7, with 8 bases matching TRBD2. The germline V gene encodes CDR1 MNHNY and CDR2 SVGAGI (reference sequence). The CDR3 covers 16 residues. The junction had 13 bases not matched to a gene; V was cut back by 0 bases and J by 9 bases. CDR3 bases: TGTGCCAGCAGTTACTCGATGGTAGCGGGAACCCCCCCGCAGTACTTC. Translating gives CASSYSMVAGTPPQYF.

The CDR3 DNA sequence: TGTGCCAGCAGTTTGGGACTAGCGGCCGGGGAGCTGTTTTTT. As protein: CASSLGLAAGELFF. This chain uses TRBV6-5 with TRBJ2-2; 11 bases fit TRBD2. J gave up 6 bases and V 4 bases, and 1 base lay outside the gene matches. The V gene's germline CDR1 is MNHEY and CDR2 SVGAGI. The CDR3 has 14 residues.

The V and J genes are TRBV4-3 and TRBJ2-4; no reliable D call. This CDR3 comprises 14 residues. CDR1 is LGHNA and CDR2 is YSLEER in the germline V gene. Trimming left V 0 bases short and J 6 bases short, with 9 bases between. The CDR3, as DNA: TGCGCCAGCAGCCAAGATCGAGAGAGAAACATTCAGTACTTC. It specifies CASSQDRERNIQYF.

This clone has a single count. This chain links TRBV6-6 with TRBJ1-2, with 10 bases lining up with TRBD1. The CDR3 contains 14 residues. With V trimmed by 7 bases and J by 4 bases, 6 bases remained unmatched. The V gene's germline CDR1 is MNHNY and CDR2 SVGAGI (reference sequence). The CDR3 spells CASNDRGRGYGYTF. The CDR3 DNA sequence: TGTGCCAGCAACGACAGGGGGCGCGGCTATGGCTACACCTTC.